These 9 T cell receptor beta chains were sequenced from one sample in a study of persistence of HIV-infected CD4 T cells. These TCRs' antigens remain unknown. Sequencing used immunoSEQ version 4 in survey mode. Data came from immunoSEQ multiplex PCR; TCRdb stores just in-frame clones and leaves some out. Of some 41,000 clones in the sample, about 87% were seen once. Cells were stimulated nonspecifically with anti-CD3/anti-CD28 magnetic beads. CD4+ T cells upregulating both CD40 ligand and CD69 were sorted as responding cells. The sample was CD4+ T cells sorted from PBMCs after roughly 18-hour stimulation, taken from a patient who received antiretroviral therapy. Every receptor here comes from an adult man with HIV who was CMV-seropositive.

This clone has just one count. The CDR3 reads CASTSRSYEQYF. The CDR3 DNA is TGTGCCAGCACGTCTCGCTCCTACGAGCAGTACTTC. V and J are TRBV28 and TRBJ2-7; D remains ambiguous. The V gene's germline CDR1 is MDHEN and CDR2 SYDVKM. This CDR3 is built from 12 residues. Trimming left V 7 bases short and J 0 bases short, with 7 bases between.

The genes are TRBV5-5 and TRBJ1-3, with a tentative D call TRBD1 (5 bases). Trimming stripped 4 bases from V and 2 bases from J, with 13 bases between. The CDR3 spans 15 residues. Germline loops: CDR1 SGHKS, CDR2 YYEKEE (reference sequence). CDR3 DNA: TGTGCCAGCAGCAAATATCAGGGACCTGGAAACACCATATATTTT. It translates to CASSKYQGPGNTIYF.

This clone was counted a single time. The chain is built from TRBV5-1 and TRBJ2-5; 10 nucleotides agree with TRBD2. CDR1 SGHRS and CDR2 YFSETQ come from the germline V gene. This CDR3 has 16 amino acids. Trimming at V came to 0 bases and at J to 5 bases, leaving 7 bases not matched to a gene. Written as DNA, the CDR3 is TGCGCCAGCAGCTTGGGAGCGGGGGGGCTTCGGGAGACCCAGTACTTC. It codes for CASSLGAGGLRETQYF.

By share, this clone counts as medium-sized. The chain couples TRBV15 to TRBJ1-6; no firm D call. V was shortened by 3 bases and J by 11 bases, with 8 bases between the two germline ends. The CDR3 covers 12 residues. CDR1 and CDR2 (germline): LNHNV, YYDKDF (reference sequence). The CDR3 DNA reads as TGTGCCACCAGCAGGGGGATGACACCCCTCCACTTT. This gives the protein CATSRGMTPLHF.

The chain recombines TRBV28 with TRBJ1-5, with D possibly matching TRBD1 (5 bases). Germline values: CDR1 MDHEN, CDR2 SYDVKM. The CDR3 is made up of 18 amino acids. Trimming removed 1 base from V and 3 bases from J, with 19 bases in between. Here the CDR3 reads CASSLSVGRPNFNQPQHF. In DNA, the CDR3 is TGTGCCAGCAGTTTATCCGTGGGACGGCCGAACTTCAATCAGCCCCAGCATTTT.

This chain joins TRBV3-1 (or the pseudogene TRBV3-2) and TRBJ2-3; 7 positions match TRBD2. CDR3 length: 15 amino acids. J lost 0 bases, V lost 2 bases, and 2 bases had no gene match. Germline V CDR1 and CDR2: LGHDT, YNNKEL (reference sequence). CDR3 coding DNA: TGTGCCAGCAGCCAACTAGCGGCAAGCACAGATACGCAGTATTTT. As protein: CASSQLAASTDTQYF.

The chain couples TRBV10-2 to TRBJ1-2; no reliable D call. Germline V gene lookup returns CDR1 WSHSY and CDR2 SAAADI. V lost 7 bases, J lost 0 bases, and 15 bases lay in between. The CDR3 runs 15 residues. The CDR3 here is CASTQAALANYGYTF. The DNA for the CDR3 is TGCGCCAGCACTCAAGCCGCGTTAGCTAACTATGGCTACACCTTC.

CDR3 protein: CASSWGWPSLSEQYF. The CDR3 region has the DNA TGTGCCAGCAGCTGGGGATGGCCCTCTCTTAGCGAGCAGTACTTC. The chain joins TRBV7-2 to TRBJ2-7; unclear D gene. Trimming cost V 4 bases and J 6 bases, with 19 bases left between them. The CDR3 is made up of 15 amino acids. Germline CDR1 SGHTA, CDR2 FQGNSA. The variable domain in full, completed from reference TRBV7-2 and TRBJ2-7, reads GAGVSQSPSNKVTEKGKDVELRCDPISGHTALYWYRQSLGQGLEFLIYFQGNSAPDKSGLPSDRFSAERTGGSVSTLTIQRTQQEDSAVYLCASSWGWPSLSEQYFGPGTRLTVT.

This clone was recorded once. The chain has TRBV7-2 and TRBJ2-3; TRBD1 agrees at 7 bases. Germline trimming cut 0 bases from V and 1 base from J; bases unmatched to any gene: 7. Germline CDR1 SGHTA, CDR2 FQGNSA. The CDR3 is made up of 17 amino acids. The CDR3 bases are TGTGCCAGCAGCTTAGCGAGAGGGGGCGTTGGCACAGATACGCAGTATTTT. This sequence encodes CASSLARGGVGTDTQYF.